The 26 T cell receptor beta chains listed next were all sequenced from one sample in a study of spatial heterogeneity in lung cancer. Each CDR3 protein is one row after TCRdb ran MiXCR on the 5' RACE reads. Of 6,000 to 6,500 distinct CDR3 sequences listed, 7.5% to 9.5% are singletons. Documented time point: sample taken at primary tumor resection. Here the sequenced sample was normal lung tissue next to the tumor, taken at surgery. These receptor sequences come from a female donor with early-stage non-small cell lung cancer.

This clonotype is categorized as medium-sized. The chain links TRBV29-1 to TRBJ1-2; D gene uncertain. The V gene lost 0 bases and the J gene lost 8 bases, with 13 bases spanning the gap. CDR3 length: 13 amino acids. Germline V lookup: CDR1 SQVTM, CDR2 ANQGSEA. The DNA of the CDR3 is TGCAGCGTTGAAGAGGTGTCAACGCCGGGCTACACCTTC. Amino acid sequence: CSVEEVSTPGYTF.

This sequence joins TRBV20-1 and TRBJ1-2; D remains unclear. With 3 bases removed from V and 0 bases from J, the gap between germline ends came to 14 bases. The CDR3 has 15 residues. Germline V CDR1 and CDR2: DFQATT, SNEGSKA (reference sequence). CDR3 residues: CSARVPRLANYGYTF. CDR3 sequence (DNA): TGCAGTGCTAGGGTACCCCGGTTAGCTAACTATGGCTACACCTTC.

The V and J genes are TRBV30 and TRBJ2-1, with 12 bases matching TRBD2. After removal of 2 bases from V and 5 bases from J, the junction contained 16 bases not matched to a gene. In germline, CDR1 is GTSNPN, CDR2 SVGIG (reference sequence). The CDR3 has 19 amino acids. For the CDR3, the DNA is TGTGCCTGGAGTAGACTAGCGGGGGCCCTTGTGGGCACACACAATGAGCAGTTCTTC. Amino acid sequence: CAWSRLAGALVGTHNEQFF.

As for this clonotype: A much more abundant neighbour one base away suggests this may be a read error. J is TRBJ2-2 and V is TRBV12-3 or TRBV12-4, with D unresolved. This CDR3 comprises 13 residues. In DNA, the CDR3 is TGTACCAGCAGACGGGTGAACACCGGGGAGCTGTTTTTT. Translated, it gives CTSRRVNTGELFF.

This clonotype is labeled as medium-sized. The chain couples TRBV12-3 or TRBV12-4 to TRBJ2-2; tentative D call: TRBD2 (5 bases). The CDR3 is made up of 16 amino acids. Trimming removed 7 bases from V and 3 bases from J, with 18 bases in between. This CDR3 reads CASTQSGGGYTGELFF. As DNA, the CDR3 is TGTGCCAGCACCCAAAGTGGAGGAGGTTACACCGGGGAGCTGTTTTTT.

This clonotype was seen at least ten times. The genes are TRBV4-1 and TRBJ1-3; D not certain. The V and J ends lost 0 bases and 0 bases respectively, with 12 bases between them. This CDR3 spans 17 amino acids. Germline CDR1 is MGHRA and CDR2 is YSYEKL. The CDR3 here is CASSQDAGISSGNTIYF. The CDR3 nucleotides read TGCGCCAGCAGCCAAGATGCGGGGATCAGCTCTGGAAACACCATATATTTT.

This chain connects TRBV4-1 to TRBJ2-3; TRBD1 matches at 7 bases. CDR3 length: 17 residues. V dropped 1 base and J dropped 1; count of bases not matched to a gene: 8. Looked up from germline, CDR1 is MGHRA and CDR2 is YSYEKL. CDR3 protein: CASSQVASQGGTDTQYF. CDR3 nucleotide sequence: TGCGCCAGCAGCCAAGTCGCCTCCCAGGGGGGCACAGATACGCAGTATTTT.

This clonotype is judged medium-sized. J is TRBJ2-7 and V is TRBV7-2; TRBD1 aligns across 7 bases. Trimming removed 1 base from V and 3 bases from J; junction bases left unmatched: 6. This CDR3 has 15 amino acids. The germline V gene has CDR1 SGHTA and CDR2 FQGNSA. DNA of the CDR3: TGTGCCAGCAGCTTAGGCCAGGGGGAAATCTACGAGCAGTACTTC. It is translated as CASSLGQGEIYEQYF.

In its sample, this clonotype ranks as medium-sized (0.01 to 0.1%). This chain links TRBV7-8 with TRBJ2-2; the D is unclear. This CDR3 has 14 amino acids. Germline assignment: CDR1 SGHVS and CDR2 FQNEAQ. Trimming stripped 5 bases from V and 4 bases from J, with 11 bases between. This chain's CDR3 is CASSRIVGTGELFF. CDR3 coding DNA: TGTGCCAGCAGCCGCATCGTGGGCACCGGGGAGCTGTTTTTT.

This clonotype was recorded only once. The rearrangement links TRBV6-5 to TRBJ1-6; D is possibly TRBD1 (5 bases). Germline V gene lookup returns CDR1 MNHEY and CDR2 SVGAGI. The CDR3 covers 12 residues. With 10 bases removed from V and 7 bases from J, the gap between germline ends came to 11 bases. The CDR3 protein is CATRGGNSPLHF. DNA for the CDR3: TGTGCCACCCGGGGCGGGAATTCACCCCTCCACTTT.

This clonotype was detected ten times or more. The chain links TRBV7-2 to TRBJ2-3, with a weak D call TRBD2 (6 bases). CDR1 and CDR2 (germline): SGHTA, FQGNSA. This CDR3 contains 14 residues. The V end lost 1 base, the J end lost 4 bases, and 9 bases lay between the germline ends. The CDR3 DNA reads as TGTGCCAGCAGCTTAGACAGGAGGGCAGATACGCAGTATTTT. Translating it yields CASSLDRRADTQYF.

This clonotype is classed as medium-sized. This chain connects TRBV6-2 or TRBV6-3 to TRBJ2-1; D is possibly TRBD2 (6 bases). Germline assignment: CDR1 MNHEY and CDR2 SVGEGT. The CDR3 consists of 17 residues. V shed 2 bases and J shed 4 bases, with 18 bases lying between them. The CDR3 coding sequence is TGTGCCAGCAGTTACCCCACGGGAGCGCCCCTTTACAATGAGCAGTTCTTC. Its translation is CASSYPTGAPLYNEQFF.

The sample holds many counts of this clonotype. The CDR3 DNA reads as TGCAGTGCTCCGACCGGGACTAGATCTTTATACGAGCAGTACTTC. It translates to CSAPTGTRSLYEQYF. The rearrangement joins TRBV20-1 to TRBJ2-7, with 8 bases lining up with TRBD2. The J segment lost 4 bases and the V segment lost 5 bases, leaving 13 bases of the junction unmatched. Germline-derived CDR1 and CDR2 are DFQATT and SNEGSKA (reference sequence). The CDR3 contains 15 residues.

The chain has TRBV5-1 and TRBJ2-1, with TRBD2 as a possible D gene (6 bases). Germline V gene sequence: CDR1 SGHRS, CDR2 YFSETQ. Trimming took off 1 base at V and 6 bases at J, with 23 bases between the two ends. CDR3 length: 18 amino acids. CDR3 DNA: TGCGCCAGCAGCTTGTTCGGCCTAACTAGCCGAACCGGCAATGAGCAGTTCTTC. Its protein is CASSLFGLTSRTGNEQFF.

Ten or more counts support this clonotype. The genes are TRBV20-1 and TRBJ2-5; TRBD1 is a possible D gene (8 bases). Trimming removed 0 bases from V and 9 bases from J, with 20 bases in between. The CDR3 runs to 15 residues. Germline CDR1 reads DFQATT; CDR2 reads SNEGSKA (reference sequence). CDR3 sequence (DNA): TGCAGTGCTAGAGATCAGCGGGGCCCACAGGGGGCCCAGTACTTC. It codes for CSARDQRGPQGAQYF.

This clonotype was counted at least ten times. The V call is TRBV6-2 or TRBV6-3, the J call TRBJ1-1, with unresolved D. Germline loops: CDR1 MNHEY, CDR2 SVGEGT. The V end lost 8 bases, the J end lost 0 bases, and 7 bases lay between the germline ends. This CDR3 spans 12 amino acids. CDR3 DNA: TGTGCCAGCCTCCAAATGAACACTGAAGCTTTCTTT. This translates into CASLQMNTEAFF.

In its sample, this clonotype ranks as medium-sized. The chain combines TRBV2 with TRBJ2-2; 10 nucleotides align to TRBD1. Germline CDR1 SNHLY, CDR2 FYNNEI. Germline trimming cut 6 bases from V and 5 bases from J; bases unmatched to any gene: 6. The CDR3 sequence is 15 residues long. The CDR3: CASRLDRGITGELFF. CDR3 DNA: TGTGCCAGCAGGTTGGACAGGGGGATAACCGGGGAGCTGTTTTTT.

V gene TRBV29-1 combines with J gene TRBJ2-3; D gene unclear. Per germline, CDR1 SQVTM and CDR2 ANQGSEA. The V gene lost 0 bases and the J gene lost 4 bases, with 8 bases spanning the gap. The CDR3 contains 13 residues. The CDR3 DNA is TGCAGCGTTGAAGAGGGCCGAGCAGATACGCAGTATTTT. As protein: CSVEEGRADTQYF.

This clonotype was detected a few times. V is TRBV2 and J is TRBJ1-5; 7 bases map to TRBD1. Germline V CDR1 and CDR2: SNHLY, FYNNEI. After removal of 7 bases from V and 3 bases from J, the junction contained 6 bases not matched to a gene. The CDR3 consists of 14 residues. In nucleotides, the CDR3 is TGTGCCAGCACTTTCGACAGGGTCAATCAGCCCCAGCATTTT. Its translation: CASTFDRVNQPQHF.

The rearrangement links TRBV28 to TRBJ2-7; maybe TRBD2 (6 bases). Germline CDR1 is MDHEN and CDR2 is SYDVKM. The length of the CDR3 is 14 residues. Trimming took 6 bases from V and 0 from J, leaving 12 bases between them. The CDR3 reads CASSPGGSSYEQYF. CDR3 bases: TGTGCCAGCAGCCCCGGAGGGAGCTCCTACGAGCAGTACTTC.

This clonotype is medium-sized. In DNA, the CDR3 is TGCAGTGCTACAACGCTAGGCGGAAGCTACGAGCAGTACTTC. Amino acids: CSATTLGGSYEQYF. The J gene is TRBJ2-7, the V gene TRBV20-1; no firm D call. The CDR3 is made up of 14 amino acids. Germline V gives CDR1 DFQATT, CDR2 SNEGSKA (reference sequence). V lost 4 bases and J lost 3, with 16 bases in between.

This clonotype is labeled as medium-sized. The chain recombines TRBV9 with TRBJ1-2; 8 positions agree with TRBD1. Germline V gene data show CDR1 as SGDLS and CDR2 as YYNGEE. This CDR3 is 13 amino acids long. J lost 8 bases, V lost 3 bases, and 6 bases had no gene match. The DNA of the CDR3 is TGTGCCAGCAGCGCGGGGACAGGCCCCGGCTACACCTTC. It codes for CASSAGTGPGYTF.

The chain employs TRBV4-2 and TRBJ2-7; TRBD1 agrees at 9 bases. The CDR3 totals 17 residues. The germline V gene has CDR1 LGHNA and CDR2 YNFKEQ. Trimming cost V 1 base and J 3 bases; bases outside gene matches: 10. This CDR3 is CASSQVGDDRGNYEQYF. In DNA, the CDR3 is TGTGCCAGCAGCCAAGTTGGGGATGACAGGGGGAACTACGAGCAGTACTTC.

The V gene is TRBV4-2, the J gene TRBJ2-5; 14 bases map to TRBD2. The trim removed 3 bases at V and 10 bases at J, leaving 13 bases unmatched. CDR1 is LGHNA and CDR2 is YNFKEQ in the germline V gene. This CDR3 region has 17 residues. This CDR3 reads CASSHGTGTSGGGGQYF. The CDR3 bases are TGTGCCAGCAGCCACGGAACCGGGACTAGCGGGGGAGGAGGCCAGTACTTC.

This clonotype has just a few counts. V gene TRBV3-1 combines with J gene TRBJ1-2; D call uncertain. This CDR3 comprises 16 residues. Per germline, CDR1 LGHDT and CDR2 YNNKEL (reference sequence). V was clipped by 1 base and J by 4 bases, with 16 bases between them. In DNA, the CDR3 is TGTGCCAGCAGCCAAGGGTACCGACGACCCTCCTATGGCTACACCTTC. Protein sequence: CASSQGYRRPSYGYTF.

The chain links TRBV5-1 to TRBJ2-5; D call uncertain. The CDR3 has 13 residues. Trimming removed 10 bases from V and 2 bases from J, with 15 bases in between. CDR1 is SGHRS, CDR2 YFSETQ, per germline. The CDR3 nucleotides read TGCGCCTCTTCGGTGGTGGGACAAGAGACCCAGTACTTC. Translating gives CASSVVGQETQYF. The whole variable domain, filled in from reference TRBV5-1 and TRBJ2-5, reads KAGVTQTPRYLIKTRGQQVTLSCSPISGHRSVSWYQQTPGQGLQFLFEYFSETQRNKGNFPGRFSGRQFSNSRSEMNVSTLELGDSALYLCASSVVGQETQYFGPGTRLLVL.